These T cell receptor beta chains were read from a single sample in a study of T cell responses to AZD1222 COVID-19 vaccine. The method was immunoSEQ multiplex PCR; TCRdb's version includes in-frame clones alone and lacks a portion of them. Of approximately 170,000 clones listed, just under 95% were seen once; the top ten hold 1.6%. Sequencing was performed on peripheral blood, taken on day 0 of AZD1222 vaccination. All receptors come from an adult in good health. Each CDR3 is given with its conserved first and last residue. The order of the fields is J gene, D gene, V gene, clone size, CDR3 DNA, CDR3 protein. The D gene is left open where the match is weak. Clone size appears in some rows only: once, few, many, or a class for an expanded clone.

>TRBJ1-1|.|TRBV15|.
TGTGCCACCAGAAGGGCCAGGAGGGACACTGAAGCTTTCTTT
CATRRARRDTEAFF
>TRBJ1-2|.|TRBV18|.
TGTGCCAGCTCACCACCGTCCAGAACTAACTATGGCTACACCTTC
CASSPPSRTNYGYTF
>TRBJ1-4|.|TRBV25-1|.
TGTGCCAGCAGTGAGTTCAGGGGCCGCGCCTCTGAAAAACTGTTTTTT
CASSEFRGRASEKLFF
>TRBJ2-2|.|TRBV6-5|few
TGTGCCACCTACGCCCGGGAAAACACCGGGGAGCTGTTTTTT
CATYARENTGELFF
>TRBJ2-2|TRBD2|TRBV6-1|.
TGTGCCAGCAGTGTTCTCCTAGCGGGAGTTACCGGGGAGCTGTTTTTT
CASSVLLAGVTGELFF
>TRBJ1-3|TRBD1|TRBV10-3|.
TGTGCCATCAGTAGGACAGGGACTTCAGGAAACACCATATATTTT
CAISRTGTSGNTIYF
>TRBJ2-3|TRBD2|TRBV24-1|.
TGTGCCACCAGTGAAAGAGGAGCGGGAGAAGATACGCAGTATTTT
CATSERGAGEDTQYF
>TRBJ2-2|.|TRBV7-9|.
TGTGCCAGCAGCTTAGTTGGGGCTTCGGGTACCGGGGAGCTGTTTTTT
CASSLVGASGTGELFF
>TRBJ2-1|TRBD2|TRBV5-8|.
TGTGCCAGCAGTCTAGCGGGAGGGAGGTACAATGAGCAGTTCTTC
CASSLAGGRYNEQFF
>TRBJ2-3|.|TRBV6-1|.
TGTGCCAGCAGTGGAGCGCTCACAGATACGCAGTATTTT
CASSGALTDTQYF
>TRBJ1-3|.|TRBV6-8|.
TGTGCCAGCAGCCAACGAAGTTTTCTGGGAAACACCATATATTTT
CASSQRSFLGNTIYF
>TRBJ2-1|.|TRBV24-1|.
TGTGCCACCAGTGATATGGGACAAAGGCAGTTCTTC
CATSDMGQRQFF
>TRBJ2-1|TRBD2|TRBV7-3|few
TGTGCCAGCAGTCCTAGCGGGGGCTCCTACAATGAGCAGTTCTTC
CASSPSGGSYNEQFF
>TRBJ1-3|.|TRBV5-1|.
TGCGCCAGCAGCTTGGTCATAACCGGGCAACAGGGCTCTGGAAACACCATATATTTT
CASSLVITGQQGSGNTIYF
>TRBJ2-1|.|TRBV4-1|.
TGCGCCAGCAGCCTGGACTCGACGCGGCTCAATGAGCAGTTCTTC
CASSLDSTRLNEQFF
>TRBJ1-3|.|TRBV12-3/TRBV12-4|.
TGTGCCAGCAGGGGCCGGGGCGGGCCCATATATTTT
CASRGRGGPIYF
>TRBJ1-2|.|TRBV20-1|.
TGCAGTGCCGGGACGGGTTATGGCTACACCTTC
CSAGTGYGYTF
>TRBJ1-2|TRBD1|TRBV19|.
TGTGCCAGTAGCCTTGACAGGGTTGATGGCTACACCTTC
CASSLDRVDGYTF
>TRBJ2-2|.|TRBV30|.
TGTGCCTGGAGAAACGAGGGACCCACCGGGGAGCTGTTTTTT
CAWRNEGPTGELFF
>TRBJ2-1|TRBD1|TRBV6-2/TRBV6-3|.
TGTGCCAGCAGTTGGTCGACAGGGAGCTCCTACAATGAGCAGTTCTTC
CASSWSTGSSYNEQFF
>TRBJ2-1|TRBD1|TRBV25-1|.
TGTGCCAGCAGTGAGGTAAGACAGGGGGCCGGCAATGAGCAGTTCTTC
CASSEVRQGAGNEQFF
>TRBJ2-3|.|TRBV5-1|.
TGCGCCAGCAGCTTGGATGGGAACACAGATACGCAGTATTTT
CASSLDGNTDTQYF
>TRBJ2-5|.|TRBV12-3/TRBV12-4|.
TGTGCCAGCAGTTTGGGCTTCGAGACCCAGTACTTC
CASSLGFETQYF
>TRBJ1-5|.|TRBV19|few
TGTGCCAGTAGCCACTCACAGGGTAGGGGCCATCAGCCCCAGCATTTT
CASSHSQGRGHQPQHF
>TRBJ2-2|.|TRBV27|.
TGTGCCAGCAGTTTAGGGATATCAAACACCGGGGAGCTGTTTTTT
CASSLGISNTGELFF
>TRBJ2-1|TRBD2|TRBV3-1/TRBV3-2|.
TGTGCCAGCAGCCAAGAAGGATTAGCGGGAGGATCCTACAATGAGCAGTTCTTC
CASSQEGLAGGSYNEQFF
>TRBJ2-7|TRBD1|TRBV11-2|once
TGTGCCAGCAGCTTAGGGGGACAGGGGGCTCGGGAGCAGTACTTC
CASSLGGQGAREQYF
>TRBJ2-2|.|TRBV19|.
TGTGCCAGTAGGGATAACCCGAACACCGGGGAGCTGTTTTTT
CASRDNPNTGELFF
>TRBJ2-7|TRBD2|TRBV2|.
TGTGCCAGCAGACGGGGGGGCCTCGGCGAGCAGTACTTC
CASRRGGLGEQYF
>TRBJ2-4|.|TRBV2|.
TGTGCCACCATCAATCCGGGACGGGAAAACATTCAGTACTTC
CATINPGRENIQYF
>TRBJ1-4|.|TRBV11-2|.
TGTGCCAGCAGCTTAGTCGACGGAACTAATGAAAAACTGTTTTTT
CASSLVDGTNEKLFF
>TRBJ1-5|TRBD1|TRBV5-8|.
TGTGCCAGTCGGACAGGAGATCAGCCCCAGCATTTT
CASRTGDQPQHF
>TRBJ1-6|.|TRBV6-6|.
TGTGCCAGCAGGGTACCGAGCTCCTATAATTCACCCCTCCACTTT
CASRVPSSYNSPLHF
>TRBJ1-2|.|TRBV7-2|.
TGTGCCAGCAGATCCGGGGCAGGGTATAGCTACACCTTC
CASRSGAGYSYTF
>TRBJ2-5|.|TRBV12-5|.
TGTGCTAGTGGTTTGGACCTCGTATCCCAGTACTTC
CASGLDLVSQYF
>TRBJ2-3|TRBD1|TRBV7-9|.
TGTGCCAGCAGCTTAGGGACAGGATTTAGCACAGATACGCAGTATTTT
CASSLGTGFSTDTQYF
>TRBJ2-5|.|TRBV28|.
TGTGCCAGCAGTTCAGCCGGGCAGGATGGGGAGACCCAGTACTTC
CASSSAGQDGETQYF
>TRBJ2-5|TRBD2|TRBV11-2|.
TGTGCCAGCAAGGGGACTAGCGGGGGATTCCAAGAGACCCAGTACTTC
CASKGTSGGFQETQYF
>TRBJ2-7|.|TRBV12-3/TRBV12-4|few
TGTGCCAGCAGTTTTGTACAGCGAGGCGAGCAGTACTTC
CASSFVQRGEQYF
>TRBJ2-7|TRBD1|TRBV10-1|once
TGCGCCAGCAGTTTCGACAGGGGGCCATACGAGCAGTACTTC
CASSFDRGPYEQYF
>TRBJ2-5|.|TRBV2|.
TGTGCCAGCAGTGGGACATCGAAGTTGGAGACCCAGTACTTC
CASSGTSKLETQYF
>TRBJ1-2|.|TRBV5-1|.
TGCGCCAGCAGCCCGACGGCCGGAAGCTATGGCTACACCTTC
CASSPTAGSYGYTF
>TRBJ2-7|.|TRBV27|few
TGTGCCAGCAGTAACAGGGGGACGGGGGGCGAGCAGTACTTC
CASSNRGTGGEQYF
>TRBJ2-3|.|TRBV10-3|.
TGTGCCATCAGTGCCCAGGGTACAGATACGCAGTATTTT
CAISAQGTDTQYF
>TRBJ2-1|.|TRBV9|.
TGTGCCAGCAGCGTGGGGGCTTACTCGTCGTGGAATGAGCAGTTCTTC
CASSVGAYSSWNEQFF
>TRBJ1-1|.|TRBV29-1|.
TGCAGCGCCCAGGGGAGGTGGACTGAAGCTTTCTTT
CSAQGRWTEAFF
>TRBJ1-6|TRBD1|TRBV5-8|.
TGTGCCGGATCCACGGACAGGGGGCAGGATTCACCCCTCCACTTT
CAGSTDRGQDSPLHF
>TRBJ1-2|.|TRBV11-2|.
TGTGCCAGCAGCTTATTGTCCAGGGAGGGAGGCTACACCTTC
CASSLLSREGGYTF
>TRBJ2-3|.|TRBV6-2/TRBV6-3|.
TGTGCCAGCAGTTCGGTCGGGTTCACAGATACGCAGTATTTT
CASSSVGFTDTQYF
>TRBJ2-3|.|TRBV10-2|.
TGCGCCAGCAGGGGGGCAAGGCGGAACACAGATACGCAGTATTTT
CASRGARRNTDTQYF
>TRBJ1-3|.|TRBV14|.
TGTGCCAGCAGCCAAGATATCCCAGGGCGAGGAAACACCATATATTTT
CASSQDIPGRGNTIYF
>TRBJ1-4|.|TRBV2|.
TGTGCCAGCCGCCCGGGACCGCTAATTAATGAAAAACTGTTTTTT
CASRPGPLINEKLFF
>TRBJ1-5|.|TRBV2|once
TGTGCCAGCAGTGAATATAATAGCAATCAGCCCCAGCATTTT
CASSEYNSNQPQHF
>TRBJ2-1|TRBD2|TRBV7-2|few
TGTGCCAGCAGCTTAATAGCGGGATATGGAGTTGAGCAGTTCTTC
CASSLIAGYGVEQFF
>TRBJ2-1|.|TRBV27|few
TGTGCCAGCAGCCTTTACAGCTCCTACAATGAGCAGTTCTTC
CASSLYSSYNEQFF
>TRBJ2-7|.|TRBV28|.
TGTGCCAGCAGGAAACAGGTTCTCGAGCAGTACTTC
CASRKQVLEQYF
>TRBJ1-3|.|TRBV12-5|.
TGTGCTAGTGGCCCCGGAAACTCTGGAAACACCATATATTTT
CASGPGNSGNTIYF
>TRBJ2-7|.|TRBV10-1|.
TGCGCCAGCAGCCCCGGGACCTATGCCACCTACGAGCAGTACTTC
CASSPGTYATYEQYF
>TRBJ2-1|.|TRBV7-3|.
TGTGCCAGCAGCCCTGGGGTCGGCCCCGGTGAGCAGTTCTTC
CASSPGVGPGEQFF